This TCR beta chain was sequenced for a study of CD8 T cells in Susac syndrome. This clonotype occurred a few times. The CDR3 is 14 residues long. The V gene lost 4 bases and the J gene lost 5 bases, with 14 bases spanning the gap. cDNA came from about 0.46 to 1 ug RNA primed by random hexamers. TCRdb re-derived calls from the immunoSEQ multiplex PCR reads in MiXCR, one entry per CDR3 protein. The table lists about 130,000 distinct CDR3 sequences, 85% to 95% of them singletons. What was sequenced was CD8+ T cells from PBMCs. This receptor was obtained from a human donor with multiple sclerosis. J is TRBJ1-2 and V is TRBV12-3 or TRBV12-4; no firm D call. The CDR3 bases are TGTGCCAGCAGTTGGACGGCTGGAGGGTATGGCTACACCTTC. Its translation: CASSWTAGGYGYTF.